The present entry profiles one T cell receptor beta chain with its context. The V and J ends lost 6 bases and 1 base respectively, with 12 bases between them. The CDR3 runs 13 residues. Germline assignment: CDR1 DFQATT and CDR2 SNEGSKA (reference sequence). This record belongs to a study of blood T cells in healthy people across ages. The second PCR ran roughly 6 to 11 cycles with a sample-barcoded 5' primer and J-beta primers. Unique molecular identifiers of 12 random nucleotides labeled each cDNA. A single record per CDR3 protein comes from TCRdb applying MiXCR to the 5' RACE reads. Counted here are fewer than 700,000 distinct CDR3 sequences, around 41% occurring once; the ten biggest clones make up 25% to 35%.

V and J are TRBV20-1 and TRBJ1-2; D call uncertain. The source is a man older than 75 in good health. The sequenced material came from blood. CDR3 bases: TGCAGTGCCCCACCTGGGAGTAACTATGGCTACACCTTC. Amino acids: CSAPPGSNYGYTF.